This TCR beta chain emerged from a study of CXCR3-negative and CXCR3-positive naive CD8 T cells (dated by TCRdb to about 2019). In the study overall: In total, about 130 million TRB reads were obtained, or roughly 1.5 +/- 0.3 million reads per library. Diversity and physicochemical repertoire analyses covered about a dozen donors pooled from two independent experiments. The TRBV-TRBJ cluster analysis covered naive subsets from a handful of donors and memory cells from 3 donors.

Worth noting for this clonotype: Its recognized antigen is unknown.

Results and caveats for the whole study, not just this receptor: Because surface CD5, which is linked to self-reactivity in mice, was comparable between the naive subsets, TCR interaction strength was also inferred from the physicochemical properties of TRB CDR3s. Because CXCR3 expression was partially decreased after cryopreservation, freshly isolated PBMCs were used for most assays. Repertoire diversity was comparably high in both naive subsets but much lower in memory CD8+ T cells. Similar TRBV-TRBJ usage was shown by naive CXCR3-negative and CXCR3-positive cells from the same donor, whereas distinct patterns were shown by memory cells. TRB CDR3s from CXCR3-positive naive cells showed higher hydrophobicity (lower Kidera factor 4), lower energy, and higher strength and volume indices than CXCR3-negative naive cells.

As encoded in the germline V gene (reference sequence), CDR1 is LNHNV while CDR2 is YYDKDF. The CDR3 spans 13 residues, from the cysteine through the phenylalanine. Nucleotide data are not available. Sequencer: NextSeq 550. The Human TCR Profiling Kit (MiLaboratory) was used to prepare UMI-labeled 5' RACE TRB cDNA libraries. The full amount of extracted RNA was used for cDNA synthesis, and the full amount of resulting cDNA was used for PCR amplification. Libraries were prepared in parallel with an identical number of PCR cycles. In the authors' own workflow: MIGEC and MiXCR extracted about 53,000 +/- 10,000 unique UMI-labeled TRB cDNA molecules per library, requiring at least two reads per UMI. On average, about 40,000 +/- 10,000 functional in-frame TRB CDR3 nucleotide clonotypes lacking stop codons were found per library. After downsampling to 5000 UMI-labeled TRB molecules per sample, diversity metrics, including normalized Shannon-Wiener and Chao1, were computed in VDJtools. For the central five CDR3 residues, VDJtools calculated physicochemical properties weighted by clonotype size, namely interaction energy, strength, volume and Kidera factor 4. TCRdb reprocessed the reads and provides one entry for every CDR3 protein sequence; no DNA is given. What appears here as the V and J calls and clone size reflects TCRdb's work, not the paper's. The sample table holds about 150,000 distinct CDR3 sequences. Around 0.5% of the sample comes from the top ten.

For each CD8+ T cell subset, flow sorting was done in triplicate, and about 300,000 cells per subset went directly into RLT lysis buffer. Naive CD8+ T cells were defined stringently as CD45RO-CCR7+CD27+CD95- to exclude memory contaminants. Peripheral blood mononuclear cells were isolated from buffy coats by standard density gradient centrifugation. Naive CXCR3-negative and CXCR3-positive CD8+ T cells were flow-sorted using a FACSAria III. Total RNA was extracted from sorted cells with an RNeasy Mini Kit. Sequencing used naive CXCR3+ CD8+ T cells from blood. In light of the paper, this sample's cell subset or site label describes: CD45RO-CCR7+CD27+CD95- naive CD8+ T cells expressing CXCR3 (TNR3+). The source of this sequence is a human donor in good health. Some clones in this sample may be carry-over from other donors' samples. The chain joins TRBV15 to TRBJ2-1; the TCRdb D gene call, TRBD2, has no DNA to confirm it. The CDR3 corresponds to CAASSGGYNEQFF.